This T cell receptor beta chain came from a study of T cell responses to AZD1222 COVID-19 vaccine. Remarks on this clone: Its target is unknown.

V lost 3 bases to trimming and J lost 5 bases, with 11 bases between them. CDR1 is KGHSH, CDR2 LQKENI, per germline. This CDR3 has 14 amino acids. Assay used: immunoSEQ multiplex PCR; TCRdb lists only in-frame clones, some missing. Of 90,000 to 120,000 clones in the sample, roughly nine tenths were seen once. General observations from the study: Among vaccine-associated CD4 TCRs, coverage spanned spike, with dominance at 160-218 and 743-854. Clonal diversity may have been underestimated, and the donors were mostly white British, with more females than males.

The J gene is TRBJ2-1, the V gene TRBV18; D not certain. The clonotype comes from an adult in good health. The sample was peripheral blood, taken on day 0 of AZD1222 vaccination. CDR3 sequence: CASSPEMTNNEQFF. The DNA of the CDR3 is TGTGCCAGCTCACCCGAAATGACAAACAATGAGCAGTTCTTC.